The 5 T cell receptor beta chains below come from one sample, sequenced in a study of radiotherapy plus CTLA-4 blockade in lung cancer. Assay: immunoSEQ multiplex PCR; the TCRdb copy retains only in-frame clones and omits some. Of 25,000 to 35,000 clones listed, roughly 70% are singletons. The sample here was peripheral blood, taken from a patient treated with radiotherapy plus ipilimumab. Receptor source: a human donor with non-small cell lung cancer whose response to radiotherapy plus ipilimumab could not be evaluated.

The count of this clone is one. V and J are TRBV7-2 and TRBJ2-5; a possible D gene is TRBD1 (6 bases). This CDR3 region has 17 residues. Germline CDR1 and CDR2: SGHTA and FQGNSA. Trimming cost V 1 base and J 1 base, with 16 bases left between them. CDR3 region: CASSLGGRIHTQETQYF. The CDR3, as DNA: TGTGCCAGCAGCTTAGGGGGGCGGATCCATACCCAAGAGACCCAGTACTTC.

The V call is TRBV11-2, the J call TRBJ2-5, with TRBD1 matching over 7 bases. The germline V gene encodes CDR1 SGHAT and CDR2 FQNNGV. V trimming: 0 bases; J trimming: 4 bases; junction bases outside the gene matches: 14. The CDR3 has 18 amino acids. The CDR3 region is CASSLDLSYRGRGETQYF. The CDR3 nucleotides are TGTGCCAGCAGCTTAGATCTAAGCTATAGGGGGCGAGGAGAGACCCAGTACTTC.

By share, this clone counts as medium-sized. The chain has TRBV6-6 and TRBJ1-5, with D perhaps matching TRBD1 (6 bases). This CDR3 has 14 amino acids. V lost 5 bases and J lost 5, with 13 bases in between. CDR1 is MNHNY, CDR2 SVGAGI, per germline (reference sequence). The CDR3 reads CASSDDRRYQPQHF. CDR3 nucleotide sequence: TGTGCCAGCAGTGACGACAGGCGGTATCAGCCCCAGCATTTT.

The chain recombines TRBV28 with TRBJ2-1; 9 bases are shared with TRBD1. The ends lost 6 bases at V and 8 bases at J; junction bases unmatched: 11. CDR3 length equals 15 residues. Germline values: CDR1 MDHEN, CDR2 SYDVKM. The CDR3 protein is CASSGPQGAYDEQFF. The CDR3 DNA is TGTGCCAGCAGCGGACCACAGGGGGCCTATGATGAGCAGTTCTTC. The whole variable domain, remainder taken from reference TRBV28 and TRBJ2-1, is DVKVTQSSRYLVKRTGEKVFLECVQDMDHENMFWYRQDPGLGLRLIYFSYDVKMKEKGDIPEGYSVSREKKERFSLILESASTNQTSMYLCASSGPQGAYDEQFFGPGTRLTVL.

V gene TRBV10-3 combines with J gene TRBJ1-1; weak D call: TRBD1 (6 bases). V gave up 9 bases and J gave up 1 base, with 15 bases separating them. Germline CDR1 reads ENHRY; CDR2 reads SYGVKD. The CDR3 is 14 residues long. The DNA of the CDR3 is TGTGCCATTACAAGGGGGGGAGAGAACACTGAAGCTTTCTTT. Translating gives CAITRGGENTEAFF.